Shown below are 2 T cell receptor beta chains from a single sample sequenced in a study of blood T cell repertoires in COVID-19. Assay: immunoSEQ multiplex PCR; the TCRdb copy retains only in-frame clones and omits some. The sample holds a few hundred thousand clones, just over 85% seen once. Sequenced material: PBMCs or T cells enriched from blood (not recorded which). These receptors all stem from a woman in her thirties or forties with acute COVID-19.

V gene TRBV27 combines with J gene TRBJ1-1; a possible D gene is TRBD1 (6 bases). The CDR3 consists of 14 residues. CDR1 is MNHEY, CDR2 SMNVEV, per germline (reference sequence). The germline V and J ends were trimmed by 4 bases and 5 bases, with 14 bases remaining between them. The CDR3 coding sequence is TGTGCCAGCAGTTACCGGGACATAGGAACTGAAGCTTTCTTT. It translates to CASSYRDIGTEAFF.

This chain connects TRBV7-2 to TRBJ2-5; the match to TRBD2 covers 13 bases. From germline, CDR1 is SGHTA and CDR2 FQGNSA. CDR3 size: 16 residues. With V trimmed by 5 bases and J by 5 bases, 8 bases remained unmatched. CDR3 coding DNA: TGTGCCAGCAGCGTCACTAGCGGGAGGGCGAGGGAGACCCAGTACTTC. Amino acids: CASSVTSGRARETQYF.